This TCR beta chain was recorded in a study of CD8+ T cells in alopecia areata. Findings and caveats of the study: Researchers report lesional scalp, most notably alopecia totalis/universalis, outstripped normal scalp in clonality.

In each case, RNA was isolated and then reverse transcribed into cDNA as the sequencing template. Libraries were prepared by immunoSEQ multiplex PCR; TCRdb keeps only in-frame clonotypes and omits some of them. The table lists 150,000 to 200,000 clones, approximately 67% of them singletons, with about 1.3% in the top ten. Concerning this clone itself: Its cognate antigen is unknown.

Treatment reported: oral pan-JAK inhibitor, 5-10 mg twice daily. The CDR3 spans 13 residues. Germline V gene lookup returns CDR1 MGHDK and CDR2 SYGVNS. V gave up 3 bases and J gave up 2 bases, with 7 bases separating them. Sequencing was performed on CD4+ T cells sorted from blood, taken around week 50, from a patient treated with tofacitinib. The chain has TRBV25-1 and TRBJ1-2; D gene ambiguous. The sequence was obtained from a human donor with alopecia areata. CDR3 nucleotides: TGTGCCAGCAGTGAGCCCGCAAACTATGGCTACACCTTC. Protein sequence: CASSEPANYGYTF.